This T cell receptor (beta chain) was captured by sequencing in a study of blood T cell repertoires in COVID-19. Looking at the study overall: The United States, Italy and Spain provided the acute and convalescent COVID-19 samples. T cells, B-cell-depleted T cells, or PBMCs provided the cDNA or gDNA that served as material.

Original data processing: Estimates of nucleated cell counts were drawn from the amplification of reference gene primers. Data came from immunoSEQ multiplex PCR; TCRdb stores just in-frame clones and leaves some out. From that table come the V and J calls and clone size; the DNA was used to work out D and trimming. This table has a few hundred thousand clones, 60% to 85% appearing once. This CDR3 spans 13 amino acids. From germline, CDR1 is SNHLY and CDR2 FYNNEI. V trimming: 6 bases; J trimming: 5 bases; junction bases outside the gene matches: 6. V and J are TRBV2 and TRBJ1-1, with 7 bases lining up with TRBD1. The clonotype comes from a woman aged 70 to 79 with acute or convalescent COVID-19. The sequencing sample was made of peripheral blood. In DNA form, the CDR3 reads TGTGCCAGCAGCGAGACAGGGAAAACTGAAGCTTTCTTT. Translating gives CASSETGKTEAFF.